This entry describes one TCR beta chain. No antigen is known for it. The TCR beta cDNA libraries contained unique molecular identifiers. TCRdb fed the PCR reads into MiXCR, producing one record per CDR3 protein. The sample has fewer than 900,000 distinct CDR3 sequences; 35% to 55% are singletons. The V gene's germline CDR1 is SGHTA and CDR2 FQGNSA. With V trimmed by 2 bases and J by 5 bases, 7 bases remained unmatched. The CDR3 runs to 18 residues. These data belong to a study of post-analysis software for immune sequencing data. Overall study findings and caveats: Patients carried four or five TRBV segments more frequently than controls did, and TRBV5-6, TRBV5-1 and TRBV20-1 were among them. The normalized Chao1 diversity of multiple sclerosis patients was significantly lower than that of controls.

This clonotype was obtained from a girl between 5 and 17 years old with multiple sclerosis. This chain connects TRBV7-2 to TRBJ2-1, with 15 bases fitting TRBD2. Sequenced sample: blood. This CDR3 is CASSLPGLAGGTNNEQFF. CDR3 coding DNA: TGTGCCAGCAGCTTACCCGGACTAGCGGGAGGGACTAACAATGAGCAGTTCTTC. Looking up the rest from reference TRBV7-2 and TRBJ2-1 gives the full variable domain: GAGVSQSPSNKVTEKGKDVELRCDPISGHTALYWYRQSLGQGLEFLIYFQGNSAPDKSGLPSDRFSAERTGGSVSTLTIQRTQQEDSAVYLCASSLPGLAGGTNNEQFFGPGTRLTVL.